The source of this T cell receptor (beta chain) is a study of blood T cell repertoires in COVID-19 (dated by TCRdb to the early 2020s). About the investigation overall: Collaborator samples came from the United States, Italy and Spain and covered acute and convalescent phases of COVID-19. The prospective study material was composed of cDNA or gDNA derived from T cells, B-cell-depleted T cells, or PBMCs. The sample metadata nearly always contained a de-identified subject ID, COVID-19 status, age in years and sex. Where available, HLA class I and class II types were taken from metadata supplied by the sample provider and were not determined by assay-based typing. Subjects who had been exposed to COVID-19, were actively infected with it, or had recovered from it provided the deeply sampled blood TCRbeta repertoires that made up the dataset. The samples were drawn from the first 160 participants of the ongoing ImmuneRACE study and from 1,254 subjects provided by 6 global collaborators. The repertoires were made available in a free public database intended to serve as a resource for research on the immune response to SARS-CoV-2.

In regard to this clone: Its antigen is still unknown. No much larger clonotype is one base removed from it; base qualities were not supplied.

One collaborating source in Seattle enrolled patients during active infection and followed them longitudinally through the course of disease. Collaborating institutions collected whole blood in K2EDTA tubes following their own protocols. For TCRbeta analysis, collaborators shipped samples in one of three forms: frozen whole blood, isolated PBMCs, or DNA extracted from either of those sample types. The investigation overall reported the following: The amount of clinical and demographic metadata varied by source and participant and was provided uncurated.

TCRbeta CDR3 regions were amplified from genomic DNA by means of the immunoSEQ Assay, a bias-controlled multiplex PCR. In the authors' own workflow: Nucleated cell counts per sample were estimated from amplification of reference gene primers within the assay. To quantify the absolute abundance of each unique TCRbeta CDR3 rearrangement, sequence reads were collapsed and filtered. For each sample, productive Simpson clonality was calculated as the square root of Simpson's diversity index across productive rearrangements. Entries here come from immuneACCESS through TCRdb and include only in-frame sequences with V and J called. Some clones fail to appear in such tables; in the studies checked, an unresolved V gene covers under half of the shortfall, and the cause of the remainder is unknown. From that table come the V and J calls and clone size; the DNA was used to work out D and trimming. The sample data list about 160,000 clones, and around 85% of these were observed just once. The top ten clonotypes cover approximately 7% of the sample.

Via the germline V gene, CDR1 is SQVTM and CDR2 ANQGSEA. CDR3 length: 12 amino acids, cysteine to phenylalanine. Just the 36-base CDR3 DNA is kept, in frame starting at base 1. V gives up 7 bases and J gives up 8 bases, and the segment between their germline ends measures 17 bases. This sequence originates from a man older than 75 with COVID-19, enrolled during active disease. What was sequenced was peripheral blood. The sequence joins TRBV29-1 to TRBJ1-2, with a weak D call of TRBD1 (5 bases match). The bases are TGCAGCGCTACTACAGGTGAAATGGGCTACACCTTC. The encoded protein is CSATTGEMGYTF. With all but the CDR3 taken from the reference TRBV29-1 and TRBJ1-2 genes, the full variable domain is: SAVISQKPSRDICQRGTSLTIQCQVDSQVTMMFWYRQQPGQSLTLIATANQGSEATYESGFVIDKFPISRPNLTFSTLTVSNMSPEDSSIYLCSATTGEMGYTFGSGTRLTVV.